These 17 T cell receptor beta chains share one sample of origin, sequenced in a study of STAT5B mutations in CD4+ large granular lymphocyte leukemia. Produced via immunoSEQ multiplex PCR; TCRdb's table is partial and in-frame only. The data show around 5,000 clones, around 88% seen once. Input material: PBMCs. The receptors originated from a man in his forties or fifties with CD4+ T-cell large granular lymphocyte leukemia.

The rearrangement links TRBV2 to TRBJ1-6, with 9 bases fitting TRBD1. The CDR3 consists of 15 residues. Germline CDR1 reads SNHLY; CDR2 reads FYNNEI. The ends lost 4 bases at V and 7 bases at J; junction bases unmatched: 5. Written as DNA, the CDR3 is TGTGCCAGCAGTGGGGTTGGACAGGGGAATTCACCCCTCCACTTT. Its protein product is CASSGVGQGNSPLHF.

A word on this clone: One end of the junction varies from germline; a read error may be responsible. The CDR3 loop reads CASSFLGAGGRNGQFF. CDR3 DNA: TGTGCCAGCAGCTTTTTGGGAGCTGGTGGGCGTAATGGGCAGTTCTTC. The chain has TRBV7-6 and TRBJ2-1; tentatively, D is TRBD2 (5 bases). The CDR3 is 16 residues long. Germline CDR1 reads SGHVS; CDR2 reads FNYEAQ.

The chain is built from TRBV2 and TRBJ1-5; tentatively, D is TRBD1 (5 bases). The CDR3 sequence is 14 residues long. V shed 4 bases and J shed 6 bases, with 13 bases lying between them. Germline-derived CDR1 and CDR2 are SNHLY and FYNNEI. CDR3 amino acids: CASSVEGTAQPQHF. The CDR3 DNA reads TGTGCCAGCAGTGTAGAGGGGACCGCTCAGCCCCAGCATTTT.

The chain joins TRBV6-1 to TRBJ1-2; D is undetermined. The CDR3 runs 15 residues. From germline, CDR1 is MNHNS and CDR2 SASEGT. V was clipped by 7 bases and J by 2 bases, with 17 bases between them. CDR3 DNA sequence: TGTGCCAGCATCCTTGTGGAGGGTGGAAACTATGGCTACACCTTC. Its protein product is CASILVEGGNYGYTF.

This clone was picked up one time. This sequence joins TRBV9 and TRBJ2-1; D is unresolved. CDR1 is SGDLS and CDR2 is YYNGEE in the germline V gene. With 4 bases removed from V and 8 bases from J, the gap between germline ends came to 13 bases. The CDR3 contains 13 residues. In DNA form, the CDR3 reads TGTGCCAGCAGCTTACCGGTGAGCGATGAGCAGTTCTTC. Translating gives CASSLPVSDEQFF.

V is TRBV4-1 and J is TRBJ2-1; a possible D gene is TRBD2 (6 bases). Trimming stripped 7 bases from V and 5 bases from J, with 18 bases between. CDR3 length equals 15 residues. Germline CDR1 and CDR2: MGHRA and YSYEKL. This CDR3 reads CASTLKPGTHNEQFF. The CDR3 DNA is TGCGCCAGCACTCTTAAGCCGGGGACTCACAATGAGCAGTTCTTC.

The rearrangement uses TRBV28 and TRBJ2-1; D possibly matches TRBD1 or TRBD2 (5 bases each). V dropped 4 bases and J dropped 5 bases, with 12 bases sitting between them. Germline CDR1 is MDHEN and CDR2 is SYDVKM. The CDR3 length is 14 residues. CDR3 DNA sequence: TGTGCCAGCAGTTCCGGGACCTCGAACAATGAGCAGTTCTTC. Amino acids: CASSSGTSNNEQFF.

The chain employs TRBV11-3 and TRBJ1-5; 7 bases match TRBD1. The CDR3 covers 19 residues. The germline V gene has CDR1 SGHNT and CDR2 YENEEA. With V trimmed by 1 base and J by 2 bases, 14 bases remained unmatched. Here the CDR3 DNA reads TGTGCCAGCAGCTTAGCTTACACAGGGGCAAAGAGGGGCAATCAGCCCCAGCATTTT. Amino acids: CASSLAYTGAKRGNQPQHF.

The J gene is TRBJ1-1, the V gene TRBV5-6; D gene uncertain. The CDR3 has 16 residues. Germline-derived CDR1 and CDR2 are SGHDT and YYEEEE. V lost 5 bases and J 2 bases, leaving 19 bases between the germline ends. The CDR3 DNA follows: TGTGCCAGCAGTCCGGCCCCTAACGGACGAAACACTGAAGCTTTCTTT. It is translated as CASSPAPNGRNTEAFF.

The J gene is TRBJ2-1, the V gene TRBV5-5; unclear D gene. Germline V lookup: CDR1 SGHKS, CDR2 YYEKEE (reference sequence). V dropped 5 bases and J dropped 5 bases, with 8 bases sitting between them. CDR3 length: 12 residues. The CDR3 DNA reads as TGTGCCAGCAGGTATGGACACAATGAGCAGTTCTTC. This gives the protein CASRYGHNEQFF.

V usage is TRBV15 and J usage is TRBJ2-3; D is possibly TRBD1 (6 bases). CDR1 and CDR2 (germline): LNHNV, YYDKDF (reference sequence). V gave up 6 bases and J gave up 0 bases, with 13 bases separating them. The CDR3 spans 15 residues. The CDR3 sequence is CATSLQGSSTDTQYF. The CDR3 DNA reads TGTGCCACCAGTCTACAGGGTTCTAGCACAGATACGCAGTATTTT.

The J gene is TRBJ2-7, the V gene TRBV6-1; 7 nucleotides match TRBD1. The CDR3 extends over 13 amino acids. Germline CDR1 is MNHNS and CDR2 is SASEGT. The V and J ends lost 6 bases and 2 bases, in that order; junction bases with no gene match: 4. For the CDR3, the DNA is TGTGCCAGCAGGAACAGGGGTGCCTACGAGCAGTACTTC. This encodes CASRNRGAYEQYF.

J is TRBJ1-3 and V is TRBV5-6; no definite D call. Germline assignment: CDR1 SGHDT and CDR2 YYEEEE. Trimming removed 3 bases at V and 1 base at J, with 5 bases between. CDR3 size: 13 residues. The CDR3 protein is CASSSLSGNTIYF. As DNA, the CDR3 is TGTGCCAGCAGCTCCCTATCTGGAAACACCATATATTTT.

This clone showed up just once. The CDR3 loop is CASSLAGAGLSEKLFF. As DNA, the CDR3 is TGTGCCAGCTCACTGGCCGGGGCGGGGCTGAGTGAAAAACTGTTTTTT. The chain links TRBV18 to TRBJ1-4; D is possibly TRBD1 (5 bases). Germline lookup yields CDR1 KGHSH and CDR2 LQKENI. The CDR3 spans 16 residues. Trimming shortened V by 4 bases and J by 7 bases, and 19 bases separated the two germline ends.

The chain recombines TRBV9 with TRBJ2-5, with D tentatively TRBD2 (5 bases). V was trimmed by 1 base and J by 5 bases, leaving 12 bases between them. The CDR3 is 14 residues long. Per the germline V gene, CDR1 is SGDLS and CDR2 is YYNGEE. The CDR3 is CASSVLAGGETQYF. The CDR3 DNA follows: TGTGCCAGCAGCGTACTTGCGGGCGGGGAGACCCAGTACTTC.

V usage is TRBV6-1 and J usage is TRBJ1-2; D not resolved. Looked up from germline, CDR1 is MNHNS and CDR2 is SASEGT. Trimming took off 2 bases at V and 1 base at J, with 8 bases between the two ends. This CDR3 has 14 residues. CDR3 coding DNA: TGTGCCAGCAGTGAAAGGCGGGATAACTATGGCTACACCTTC. This translates into CASSERRDNYGYTF.

This chain connects TRBV29-1 to TRBJ2-3; 8 bases line up with TRBD2. Germline V gene sequence: CDR1 SQVTM, CDR2 ANQGSEA. This CDR3 contains 14 residues. The trim removed 4 bases at V and 0 bases at J, leaving 3 bases unmatched. The CDR3 loop reads CSVAGGASTDTQYF. DNA for the CDR3: TGCAGCGTTGCGGGGGGGGCCAGCACAGATACGCAGTATTTT.